Listed below are T cell receptor beta chains from one sample, sequenced in a study of blood T cell repertoires in COVID-19. Only in-frame clones appear in the TCRdb table, and some are missing; sequencing was by immunoSEQ multiplex PCR. The sample contains some 120,000 clones, approximately 81% of which appear only once. Sequenced: peripheral blood. These receptors all stem from a woman aged 45-60 years with acute or convalescent COVID-19. Both conserved end residues are part of each CDR3. A D gene is named only where the DNA matches it firmly. Only some rows state a clone size, as once, few, many or a class for expanded clones.

v_call: TRBV2
d_call: TRBD2
clone_size: .
j_call: TRBJ2-1
cdr3_nt: TGTGCCAGCAGTGAATACGGCCTAGCGGAGAATGAGCAGTTCTTC
cdr3_aa: CASSEYGLAENEQFF

v_call: TRBV6-4
d_call: TRBD1
clone_size: .
j_call: TRBJ2-3
cdr3_nt: TGTGCCAGCAGTACCGGGACAGTACAGTATTTT
cdr3_aa: CASSTGTVQYF

v_call: TRBV10-3
d_call: .
clone_size: .
j_call: TRBJ2-2
cdr3_nt: TGTGCCATCAGTTCCGGGACTCCCACTTCTAACACCGGGGAGCTGTTTTTT
cdr3_aa: CAISSGTPTSNTGELFF

v_call: TRBV2
d_call: .
clone_size: few
j_call: TRBJ2-1
cdr3_nt: TGTGCCAGCAGGGAGACGGAGTACAATGAGCAGTTCTTC
cdr3_aa: CASRETEYNEQFF

v_call: TRBV6-6
d_call: .
clone_size: .
j_call: TRBJ2-1
cdr3_nt: TGTGCCAGCAGTTATTACTCCAACAATGAGCAGTTCTTC
cdr3_aa: CASSYYSNNEQFF

v_call: TRBV19
d_call: TRBD1
clone_size: .
j_call: TRBJ1-6
cdr3_nt: TGTGCCAGTACCCATCATGGCAACCGGGACAGGAATTCACCCCTCCACTTT
cdr3_aa: CASTHHGNRDRNSPLHF

v_call: TRBV15
d_call: .
clone_size: .
j_call: TRBJ1-5
cdr3_nt: TGTGCCACCAGCAGAGATGCCAGGGTCAGCAATCAGCCCCAGCATTTT
cdr3_aa: CATSRDARVSNQPQHF

v_call: TRBV18
d_call: TRBD1
clone_size: .
j_call: TRBJ2-7
cdr3_nt: TGTGCCAGCTCACCACCCCCCGGGACAGAGAGCTCCTACGAGCAGTACTTC
cdr3_aa: CASSPPPGTESSYEQYF

v_call: TRBV18
d_call: TRBD2
clone_size: .
j_call: TRBJ2-1
cdr3_nt: TGTGCCAGCTCACCTCCCGGGACTAGCGGGAGGGCCGTCGAGCAGTTCTTC
cdr3_aa: CASSPPGTSGRAVEQFF

v_call: TRBV27
d_call: .
clone_size: .
j_call: TRBJ2-1
cdr3_nt: TGTGCCAGCGTCCCTCTTAAGACATCTGGCTCCTACAATGAGCAGTTCTTC
cdr3_aa: CASVPLKTSGSYNEQFF

v_call: TRBV3-1/TRBV3-2
d_call: .
clone_size: .
j_call: TRBJ2-5
cdr3_nt: TGTGCCAGCAGCCAAGATAGGCCGGCAGGGACTCAAGAGACCCAGTACTTC
cdr3_aa: CASSQDRPAGTQETQYF

v_call: TRBV2
d_call: TRBD2
clone_size: .
j_call: TRBJ2-3
cdr3_nt: TGTGCCAGCTACGCGGGGGGGAGCACAGATACGCAGTATTTT
cdr3_aa: CASYAGGSTDTQYF

v_call: TRBV6-4
d_call: TRBD1
clone_size: .
j_call: TRBJ1-4
cdr3_nt: TGTGCCAGCAGTGAAGCACAGGGGGGAACTAATGAAAAACTGTTTTTT
cdr3_aa: CASSEAQGGTNEKLFF

v_call: TRBV5-4
d_call: TRBD1
clone_size: .
j_call: TRBJ2-1
cdr3_nt: TGTGCCAGCAGCACGGGACAGGCGAGGCGTGAGCAGTTCTTC
cdr3_aa: CASSTGQARREQFF

v_call: TRBV6-5
d_call: .
clone_size: .
j_call: TRBJ1-5
cdr3_nt: TGTGCCAGCAGTCTCTTAGAGGGTAGCAATCAGCCCCAGCATTTT
cdr3_aa: CASSLLEGSNQPQHF

v_call: TRBV19
d_call: .
clone_size: .
j_call: TRBJ1-2
cdr3_nt: TGTGCCAGTAGGAAGGACAATGCGGGATATGGCTACACCTTC
cdr3_aa: CASRKDNAGYGYTF

v_call: TRBV2
d_call: .
clone_size: .
j_call: TRBJ2-1
cdr3_nt: TGTGCCACCCTAGACAGCAGCTACAATGAGCAGTTCTTC
cdr3_aa: CATLDSSYNEQFF

v_call: TRBV5-1
d_call: TRBD1
clone_size: few
j_call: TRBJ1-3
cdr3_nt: TGCGCCAGCAGCATTACCCCGGGACAGGGAAACACCATATATTTT
cdr3_aa: CASSITPGQGNTIYF

v_call: TRBV3-1/TRBV3-2
d_call: .
clone_size: .
j_call: TRBJ1-4
cdr3_nt: TGTGCCAGCAGCCAAACCCGGGACACGGGAAAACTGTTTTTT
cdr3_aa: CASSQTRDTGKLFF

v_call: TRBV6-5
d_call: .
clone_size: .
j_call: TRBJ2-4
cdr3_nt: TGTGCCAGCAGTCCCTCAGGGTCCAAAAACATTCAGTACTTC
cdr3_aa: CASSPSGSKNIQYF

v_call: TRBV3-1/TRBV3-2
d_call: TRBD2
clone_size: .
j_call: TRBJ2-2
cdr3_nt: TGTGCCAGCAGCGGGACTAGCGGGATTACCACCGGGGAGCTGTTTTTT
cdr3_aa: CASSGTSGITTGELFF

v_call: TRBV7-3
d_call: .
clone_size: once
j_call: TRBJ2-2
cdr3_nt: TGTGCCAGCAGCCCCTTGGGGGCTACCCCCGGGGAGCTGTTTTTT
cdr3_aa: CASSPLGATPGELFF

v_call: TRBV18
d_call: .
clone_size: once
j_call: TRBJ1-1
cdr3_nt: TGTGCCAGCTCACTTGGACATCTGAACACTGAAGCTTTCTTT
cdr3_aa: CASSLGHLNTEAFF

v_call: TRBV11-2
d_call: TRBD2
clone_size: .
j_call: TRBJ2-2
cdr3_nt: TGTGCCAGCAGCCCCCCGGCGGGGGACACCGGGGAGCTGTTTTTT
cdr3_aa: CASSPPAGDTGELFF

v_call: TRBV15
d_call: .
clone_size: .
j_call: TRBJ1-3
cdr3_nt: TGTGCCACCAGCAGAGATCCCCCACGCGTCTCTGGAAACACCATATATTTT
cdr3_aa: CATSRDPPRVSGNTIYF

v_call: TRBV30
d_call: TRBD1
clone_size: once
j_call: TRBJ1-2
cdr3_nt: TGTGCCTGCCCTTTCGACAGGGCGGATGGCTACACCTTC
cdr3_aa: CACPFDRADGYTF